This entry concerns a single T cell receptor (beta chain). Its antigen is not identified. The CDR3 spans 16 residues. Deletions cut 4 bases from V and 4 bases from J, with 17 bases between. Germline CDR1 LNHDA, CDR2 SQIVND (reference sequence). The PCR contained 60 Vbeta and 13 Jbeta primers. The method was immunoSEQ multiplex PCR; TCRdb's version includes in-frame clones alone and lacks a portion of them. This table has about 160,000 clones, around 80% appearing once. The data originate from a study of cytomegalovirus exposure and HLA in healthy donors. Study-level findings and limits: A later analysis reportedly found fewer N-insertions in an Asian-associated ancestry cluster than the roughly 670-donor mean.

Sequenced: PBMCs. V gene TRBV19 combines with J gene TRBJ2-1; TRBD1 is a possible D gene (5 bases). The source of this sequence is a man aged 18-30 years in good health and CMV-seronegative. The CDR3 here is CASSRGNGKSYNEQFF. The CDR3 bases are TGTGCCAGTAGTAGGGGCAATGGGAAAAGTTACAATGAGCAGTTCTTC.